This T cell receptor beta chain was identified in a study of CD4 T cells in relation to SARS-CoV-2 and coronaviruses. As to this clone: What it recognizes is unknown.

This CDR3 spans 13 amino acids. The germline V gene encodes CDR1 SNHLY and CDR2 FYNNEI. Trimming pared 7 bases from V and 3 bases from J, leaving 13 bases between. Clones were read by immunoSEQ multiplex PCR, and TCRdb kept only the in-frame ones, dropping some. The profile covers 40,000 or so clones, with less than 85% appearing a single time and 3.5% to 5% taken by the ten largest. The origin of this receptor is an adult with COVID-19. The chain uses TRBV2 and TRBJ2-7; tentatively, D is TRBD1 (6 bases). The sample was naive CD4+ T cells from PBMCs, cultured in vitro. Specified subset: naive CD4+ T cells isolated by negative enrichment. CDR3 sequence (DNA): TGTGCCAGCACAGTATGGACAGACTACGAGCAGTACTTC. Protein product: CASTVWTDYEQYF.